This T cell receptor (beta chain) originates from a study of cytotoxic CD8 clonotypes in ibrutinib-treated CLL (dated by TCRdb to the early 2020s). Looking at the study overall: The cohort had over ten relapsed/refractory and approximately 14 treatment-naive patients; some 17 were IGHV unmutated. Partial responses were observed in about 25 patients and complete responses in 2; after a median follow-up of around 68 months, remission was maintained in 15 or so patients and progression was observed in approximately 12. Samples at response were collected after a median of about 13 months of treatment, with a range of about 6 to 36 months. Samples averaged roughly 280,000 productive templates and some 96,000 productive rearrangements. Of the 86 participants in the trial, 25 to 30 had longitudinal samples available. Cryopreserved peripheral blood mononuclear cells were collected before treatment, at response, and at either disease progression or sustained remission. Every sample from remission and from progressive disease was obtained while the patients were still on ibrutinib.

Results and caveats for the whole study, not just this receptor: Sampling times were not matched between patients in sustained remission and patients whose disease was progressing, and lymph node repertoires were not examined. Baseline clonality exceeded that of age-matched healthy donors and correlated strongly with circulating CD8+ T-cell counts. Public clonotypes were rare and either shrank or stayed stable during treatment, and the rise in clonality at ibrutinib response reflected expansion of private clonotypes. An increase in clonality was observed at ibrutinib response, with clonality remaining stable during sustained remission and falling back toward baseline at progression.

Measured from the cysteine to the phenylalanine, the CDR3 is 16 residues long. The entry retains the CDR3 DNA only, 48 bases that are in frame from base 1. From the germline V gene, CDR1 is SNHLY and CDR2 is FYNNEI. For this chain, trimming is 2 bases at the V end and 2 bases at the J end, and the number of junction bases without a gene match is 3. This clone has a handful of counts. It lacks a known antigen. Qualities for individual bases were not recorded, and no much larger clone is one base off. The goal of deep resolution MiSeq sequencing was a depth between 1 in 1 million and 1 in 200,000 T cells, and coverage averaged 10x per clonotype. TCR beta libraries were generated with the immunoSEQ hsTCRB Kit. In the original analysis: Data were analyzed with ImmunoSEQ Data Assistant and ImmunoSEQ Analyzer, with V, D and J genes assigned per IMGT definitions. Clonality, with values ranging from 0 to 1, was calculated as one minus the normalized Shannon entropy of productive rearrangement frequencies. Public clonotype analysis was restricted to overrepresented clonotypes comprising at least 0.05% of each patient's repertoire. About 13 age-matched healthy donor repertoires from immuneACCESS were used as controls for clonality. Imported from immuneACCESS, the table was reduced by TCRdb to in-frame sequences with V and J called. These copies leave out some clones; in studies compared against another copy, an unresolved V gene accounts for under half, and the cause of the remainder is not known. That table supplies the V and J calls and clone size; D and trimming were determined from the DNA. The table for this sample lists roughly 63,000 clones; 45% to 65% of them were counted only once. Roughly 14% of the sample is in the top ten clones.

Per the publication, the time point label means: about twelve months on ibrutinib. For TCR beta library preparation, about 2.1 micrograms of genomic DNA were extracted from the cryopreserved PBMCs. Longitudinal blood samples from CLL patients on ibrutinib monotherapy were analyzed using high-throughput TCR beta sequencing. The patients took part in an open-label, single-center phase 2 trial of ibrutinib monotherapy. The chain couples TRBV2 to TRBJ2-5, with 12 central nucleotides matching TRBD2. The clonotype originates from a human donor with chronic lymphocytic leukemia. The sample here was PBMCs, taken after 12 months of ibrutinib treatment. The base sequence is TGTGCCAGCAGTGAATCACTAGCGGGGGGACAAGAGACCCAGTACTTC. It specifies CASSESLAGGQETQYF.